This section outlines one T cell receptor beta chain sequence together with its context. What it recognizes is unknown. The PCR employed 60 Vbeta primers together with 13 Jbeta primers. Data came from immunoSEQ multiplex PCR; TCRdb stores just in-frame clones and leaves some out. In the table there are 100,000 to 150,000 clones, about two thirds of which are singletons. This record belongs to a study of cytomegalovirus exposure and HLA in healthy donors. Study as a whole: As released early, the data held 75 million to 90 million unique TCRs from HLA-typed donors.

This CDR3 region has 15 residues. The germline V and J ends were trimmed by 6 bases and 4 bases, with 18 bases remaining between them. Looked up from germline, CDR1 is SEHNR and CDR2 is FQNEAQ (reference sequence). General study points: Most TCR sequences proved rare, with some public TCRs found in many donors.

This TCR derives from a man in his fifties in good health and CMV-seropositive. The source material was PBMCs. V and J are TRBV7-9 and TRBJ2-5; TRBD2 might be the D (6 bases). This CDR3 is CASRAGGGTGETQYF. Written as DNA, the CDR3 is TGTGCCAGCAGGGCCGGTGGAGGGACGGGAGAGACCCAGTACTTC.